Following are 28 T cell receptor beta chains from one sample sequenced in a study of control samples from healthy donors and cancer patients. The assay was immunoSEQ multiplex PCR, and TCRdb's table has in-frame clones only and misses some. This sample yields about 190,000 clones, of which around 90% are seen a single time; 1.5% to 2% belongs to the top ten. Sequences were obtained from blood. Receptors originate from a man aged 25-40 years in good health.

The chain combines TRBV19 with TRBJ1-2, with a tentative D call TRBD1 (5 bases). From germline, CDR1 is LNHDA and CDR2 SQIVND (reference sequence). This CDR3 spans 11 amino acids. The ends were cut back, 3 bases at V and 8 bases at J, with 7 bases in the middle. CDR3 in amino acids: CASSIGTGYTF. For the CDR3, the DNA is TGTGCCAGTAGTATCGGGACCGGCTACACCTTC.

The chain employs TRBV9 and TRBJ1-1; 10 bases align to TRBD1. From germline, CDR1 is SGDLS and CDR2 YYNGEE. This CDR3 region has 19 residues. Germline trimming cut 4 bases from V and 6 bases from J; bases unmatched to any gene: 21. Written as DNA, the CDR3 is TGTGCCAGCAGCCCTTCCGGGACAGGGGCCCTGGACTACACTGCTGAAGCTTTCTTT. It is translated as CASSPSGTGALDYTAEAFF. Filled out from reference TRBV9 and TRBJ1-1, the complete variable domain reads DSGVTQTPKHLITATGQRVTLRCSPRSGDLSVYWYQQSLDQGLQFLIQYYNGEERAKGNILERFSAQQFPDLHSELNLSSLELGDSALYFCASSPSGTGALDYTAEAFFGQGTRLTVV.

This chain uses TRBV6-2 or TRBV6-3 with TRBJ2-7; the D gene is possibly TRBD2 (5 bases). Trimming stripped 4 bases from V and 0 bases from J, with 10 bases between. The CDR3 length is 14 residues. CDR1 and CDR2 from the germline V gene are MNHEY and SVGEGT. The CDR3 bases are TGTGCCAGCAGTTGGAGCGGCAACTCCTACGAGCAGTACTTC. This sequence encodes CASSWSGNSYEQYF.

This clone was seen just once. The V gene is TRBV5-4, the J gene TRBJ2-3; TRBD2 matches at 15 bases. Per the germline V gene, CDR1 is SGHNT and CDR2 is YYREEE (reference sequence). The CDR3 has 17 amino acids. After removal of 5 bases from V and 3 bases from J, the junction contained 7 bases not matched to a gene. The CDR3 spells CASSSGTSGGLTDTQYF. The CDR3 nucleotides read TGTGCCAGCAGTTCCGGGACTAGCGGGGGGTTAACAGATACGCAGTATTTT. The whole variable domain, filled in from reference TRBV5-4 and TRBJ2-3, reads ETGVTQSPTHLIKTRGQQVTLRCSSQSGHNTVSWYQQALGQGPQFIFQYYREEENGRGNFPPRFSGLQFPNYSSELNVNALELDDSALYLCASSSGTSGGLTDTQYFGPGTRLTVL.

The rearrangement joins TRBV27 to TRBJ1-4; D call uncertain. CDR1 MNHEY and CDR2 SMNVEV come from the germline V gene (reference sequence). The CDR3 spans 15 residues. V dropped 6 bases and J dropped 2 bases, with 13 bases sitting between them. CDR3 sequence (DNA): TGTGCCAGCAGGACTCAAGGCCTCACTAATGAAAAACTGTTTTTT. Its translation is CASRTQGLTNEKLFF.

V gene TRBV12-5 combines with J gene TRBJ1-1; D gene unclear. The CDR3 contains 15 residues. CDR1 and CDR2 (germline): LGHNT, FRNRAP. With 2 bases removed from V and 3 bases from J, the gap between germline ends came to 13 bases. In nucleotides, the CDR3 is TGTGCTAGTGGTTTGATCTATCCCGGAGACACTGAAGCTTTCTTT. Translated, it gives CASGLIYPGDTEAFF.

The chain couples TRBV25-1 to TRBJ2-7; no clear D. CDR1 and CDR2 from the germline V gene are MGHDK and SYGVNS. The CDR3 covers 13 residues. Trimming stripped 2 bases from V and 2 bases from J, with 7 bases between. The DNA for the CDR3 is TGTGCCAGCAGTGAAGGTCAGACCTACGAGCAGTACTTC. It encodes CASSEGQTYEQYF.

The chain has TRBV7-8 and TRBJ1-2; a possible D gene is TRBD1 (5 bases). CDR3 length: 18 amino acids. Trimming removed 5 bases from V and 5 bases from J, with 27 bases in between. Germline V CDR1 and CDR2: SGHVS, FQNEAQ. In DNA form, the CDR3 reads TGTGCCAGCAGCACCGGAGGGGTAGGGGTCTTGAATCCATATGGCTACACCTTC. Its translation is CASSTGGVGVLNPYGYTF.

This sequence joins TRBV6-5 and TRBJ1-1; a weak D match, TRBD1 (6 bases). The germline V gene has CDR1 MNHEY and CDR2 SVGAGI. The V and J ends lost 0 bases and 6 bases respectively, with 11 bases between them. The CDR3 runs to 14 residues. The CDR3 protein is CASSYSQGFAEAFF. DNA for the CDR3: TGTGCCAGCAGTTACTCCCAGGGGTTTGCTGAAGCTTTCTTT.

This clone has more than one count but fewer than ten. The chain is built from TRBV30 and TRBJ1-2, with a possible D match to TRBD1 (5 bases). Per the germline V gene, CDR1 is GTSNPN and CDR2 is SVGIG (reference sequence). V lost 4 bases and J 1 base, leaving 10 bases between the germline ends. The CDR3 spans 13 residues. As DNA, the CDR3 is TGTGCCTGGATTGACAGATTTAACTATGGCTACACCTTC. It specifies CAWIDRFNYGYTF.

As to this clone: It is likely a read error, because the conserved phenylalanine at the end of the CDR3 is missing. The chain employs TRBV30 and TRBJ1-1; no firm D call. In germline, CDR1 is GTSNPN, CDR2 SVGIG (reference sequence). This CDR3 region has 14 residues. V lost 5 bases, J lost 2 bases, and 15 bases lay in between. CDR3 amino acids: CAWGRVGGNTEAFL. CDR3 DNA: TGTGCCTGGGGTAGGGTGGGTGGCAACACTGAAGCTTTCCTT.

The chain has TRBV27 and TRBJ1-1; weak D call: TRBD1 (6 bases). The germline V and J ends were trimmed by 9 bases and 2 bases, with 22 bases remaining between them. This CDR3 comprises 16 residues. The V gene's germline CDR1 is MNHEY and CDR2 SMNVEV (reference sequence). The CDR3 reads CASLRVPGTRNTEAFF. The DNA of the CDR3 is TGTGCCAGTCTACGAGTCCCCGGGACACGAAACACTGAAGCTTTCTTT.

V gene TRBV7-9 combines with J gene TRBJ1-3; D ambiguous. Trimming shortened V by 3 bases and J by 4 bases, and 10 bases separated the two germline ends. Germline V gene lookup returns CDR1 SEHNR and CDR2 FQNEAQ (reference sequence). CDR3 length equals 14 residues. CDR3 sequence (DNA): TGTGCCAGCAGCTTGGCCACTTTCGGAAACACCATATATTTT. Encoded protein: CASSLATFGNTIYF.

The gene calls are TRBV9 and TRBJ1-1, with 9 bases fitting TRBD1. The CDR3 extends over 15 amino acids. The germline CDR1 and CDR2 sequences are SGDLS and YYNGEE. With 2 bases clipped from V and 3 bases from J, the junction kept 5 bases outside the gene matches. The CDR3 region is CASSVSDRGYTEAFF. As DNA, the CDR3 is TGTGCCAGCAGCGTCTCAGACAGGGGGTACACTGAAGCTTTCTTT. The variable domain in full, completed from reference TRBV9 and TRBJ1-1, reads DSGVTQTPKHLITATGQRVTLRCSPRSGDLSVYWYQQSLDQGLQFLIQYYNGEERAKGNILERFSAQQFPDLHSELNLSSLELGDSALYFCASSVSDRGYTEAFFGQGTRLTVV.

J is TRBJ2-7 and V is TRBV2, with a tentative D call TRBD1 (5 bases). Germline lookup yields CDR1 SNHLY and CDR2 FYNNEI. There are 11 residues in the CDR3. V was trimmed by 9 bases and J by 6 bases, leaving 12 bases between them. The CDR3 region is CASSGWSEQYF. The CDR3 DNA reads TGTGCCAGTTCAGGGTGGAGCGAGCAGTACTTC. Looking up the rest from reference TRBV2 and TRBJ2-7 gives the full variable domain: EPEVTQTPSHQVTQMGQEVILRCVPISNHLYFYWYRQILGQKVEFLVSFYNNEISEKSEIFDDQFSVERPDGSNFTLKIRSTKLEDSAMYFCASSGWSEQYFGPGTRLTVT.

The CDR3 DNA is TGTGCCAGCAGTCTCCGGGACGGCCCCTACGAGCAGTACTTC. Protein product: CASSLRDGPYEQYF. The chain is built from TRBV2 and TRBJ2-7, with D perhaps matching TRBD1 or TRBD2 (5 bases each). This CDR3 region has 14 residues. Germline assignment: CDR1 SNHLY and CDR2 FYNNEI. With 5 bases removed from V and 2 bases from J, the gap between germline ends came to 13 bases.

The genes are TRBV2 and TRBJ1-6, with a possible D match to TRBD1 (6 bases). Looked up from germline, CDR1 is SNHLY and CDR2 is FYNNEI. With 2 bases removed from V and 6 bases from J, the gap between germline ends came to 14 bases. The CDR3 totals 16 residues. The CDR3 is CASSEPGALPNSPLHF. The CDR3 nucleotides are TGTGCCAGCAGTGAACCGGGGGCGCTTCCTAATTCACCCCTCCACTTT.

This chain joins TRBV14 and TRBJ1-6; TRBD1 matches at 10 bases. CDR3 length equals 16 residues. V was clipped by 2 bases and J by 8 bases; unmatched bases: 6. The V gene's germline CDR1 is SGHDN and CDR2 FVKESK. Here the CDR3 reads CASSQRDRGGHSPLHF. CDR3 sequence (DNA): TGTGCCAGCAGCCAACGGGACAGGGGAGGGCATTCACCCCTCCACTTT.

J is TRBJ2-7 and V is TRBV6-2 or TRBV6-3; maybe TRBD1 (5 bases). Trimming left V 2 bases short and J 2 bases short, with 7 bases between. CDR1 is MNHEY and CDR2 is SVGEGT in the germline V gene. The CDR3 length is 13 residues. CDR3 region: CASSYKQAYEQYF. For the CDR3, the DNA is TGTGCCAGCAGTTACAAACAGGCCTACGAGCAGTACTTC.

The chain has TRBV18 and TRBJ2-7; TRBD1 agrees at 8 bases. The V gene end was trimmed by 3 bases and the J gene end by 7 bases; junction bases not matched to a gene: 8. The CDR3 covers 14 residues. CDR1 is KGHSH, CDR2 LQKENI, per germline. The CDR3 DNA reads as TGTGCCAGCTCACCTTCGCAGGGGGCGTATGAGCAGTACTTC. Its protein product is CASSPSQGAYEQYF.

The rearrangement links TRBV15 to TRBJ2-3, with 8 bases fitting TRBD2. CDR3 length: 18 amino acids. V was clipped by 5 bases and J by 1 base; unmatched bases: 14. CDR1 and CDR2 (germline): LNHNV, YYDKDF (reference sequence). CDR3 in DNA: TGTGCCACCAGCGGAAGAGGTGCGAGCGGGGGCCGCACAGATACGCAGTATTTT. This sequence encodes CATSGRGASGGRTDTQYF.

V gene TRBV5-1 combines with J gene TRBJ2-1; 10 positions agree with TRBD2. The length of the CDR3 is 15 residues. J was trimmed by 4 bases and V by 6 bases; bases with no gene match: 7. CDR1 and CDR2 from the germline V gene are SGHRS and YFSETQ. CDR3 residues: CASTRPGLAYNEQFF. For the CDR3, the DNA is TGCGCCAGCACCCGTCCGGGACTAGCGTACAATGAGCAGTTCTTC.

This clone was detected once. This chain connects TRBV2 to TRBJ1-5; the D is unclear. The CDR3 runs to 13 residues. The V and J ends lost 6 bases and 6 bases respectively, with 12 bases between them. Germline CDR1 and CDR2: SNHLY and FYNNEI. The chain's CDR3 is CASSQIGGQPQHF. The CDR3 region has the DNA TGTGCCAGCAGCCAGATCGGAGGTCAGCCCCAGCATTTT.

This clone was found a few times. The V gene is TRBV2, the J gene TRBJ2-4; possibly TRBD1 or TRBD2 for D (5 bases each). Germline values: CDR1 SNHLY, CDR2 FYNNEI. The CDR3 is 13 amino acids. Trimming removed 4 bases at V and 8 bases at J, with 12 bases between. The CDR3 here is CASSAGAAHIQYF. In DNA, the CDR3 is TGTGCCAGCAGTGCCGGGGCTGCACACATTCAGTACTTC.

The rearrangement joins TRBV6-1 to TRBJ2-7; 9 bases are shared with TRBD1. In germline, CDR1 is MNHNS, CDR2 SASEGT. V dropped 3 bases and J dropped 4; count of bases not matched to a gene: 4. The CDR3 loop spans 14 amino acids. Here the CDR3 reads CASSEGTGFYEQYF. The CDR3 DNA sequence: TGTGCCAGCAGTGAGGGGACAGGGTTTTACGAGCAGTACTTC.

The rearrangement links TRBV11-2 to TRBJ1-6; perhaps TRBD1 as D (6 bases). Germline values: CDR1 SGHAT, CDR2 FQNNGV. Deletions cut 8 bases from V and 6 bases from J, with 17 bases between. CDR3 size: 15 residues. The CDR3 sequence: CASATMTGPNSPLHF. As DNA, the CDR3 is TGTGCCAGCGCGACGATGACAGGCCCTAATTCACCCCTCCACTTT.

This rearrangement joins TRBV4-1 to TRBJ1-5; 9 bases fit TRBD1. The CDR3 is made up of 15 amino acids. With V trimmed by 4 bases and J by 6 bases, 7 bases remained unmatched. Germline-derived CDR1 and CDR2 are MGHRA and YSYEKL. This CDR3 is CASSPGGQGPQPQHF. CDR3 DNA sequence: TGCGCCAGCAGCCCGGGCGGACAGGGGCCTCAGCCCCAGCATTTT.

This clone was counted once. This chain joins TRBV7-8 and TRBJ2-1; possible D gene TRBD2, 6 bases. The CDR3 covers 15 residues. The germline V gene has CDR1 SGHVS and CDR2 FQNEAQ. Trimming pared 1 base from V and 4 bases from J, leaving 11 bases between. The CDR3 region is CASSLGGDFYNEQFF. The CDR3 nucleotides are TGTGCCAGCAGCTTAGGTGGGGACTTTTACAATGAGCAGTTCTTC.